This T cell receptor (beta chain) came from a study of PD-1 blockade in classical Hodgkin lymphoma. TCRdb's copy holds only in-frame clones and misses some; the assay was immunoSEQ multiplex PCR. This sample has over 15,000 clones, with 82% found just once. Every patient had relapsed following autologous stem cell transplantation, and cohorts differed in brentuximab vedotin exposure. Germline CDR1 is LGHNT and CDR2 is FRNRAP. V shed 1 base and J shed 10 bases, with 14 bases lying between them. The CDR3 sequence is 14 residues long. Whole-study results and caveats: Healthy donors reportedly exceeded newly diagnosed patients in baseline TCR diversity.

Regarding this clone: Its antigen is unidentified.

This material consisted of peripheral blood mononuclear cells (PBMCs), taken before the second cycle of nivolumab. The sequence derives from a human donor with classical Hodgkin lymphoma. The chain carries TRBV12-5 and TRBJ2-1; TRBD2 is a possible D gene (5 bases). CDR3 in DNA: TGTGCTAGTGGTTTGGACGGAGGCCCCTCCGAGCAGTTCTTC. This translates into CASGLDGGPSEQFF.